Reported below is one T cell receptor beta chain. What it binds is unknown. This record comes from a study of human T cells and chemical hapten exposure. Looking at the study overall: Per-sample TCR yield variation was attributed mainly to small pooled library volume differences.

Study-wide results and limits: There was no change with DPC sensitization in TCRs above 1 in 1000 frequency.

The library tagged each cDNA molecule with unique molecular identifiers. In the original workflow: Sample-level TCR yields exhibited a median of 95,638, with a range of roughly 20,000 to 750,000. TCRdb reanalysed the reads using MiXCR and keeps one entry per CDR3 protein. These V and J calls originate from TCRdb's pipeline instead of the authors' own analysis. The sample lists 95,000 to 150,000 distinct CDR3 sequences; 8.5% were seen once. This CDR3 has 12 amino acids. Germline V CDR1 and CDR2: SGHDN, FVKESK. V shed 4 bases and J shed 4 bases, with 7 bases lying between them. Unfractionated whole blood yielded the extracted total RNA.

The sequenced sample consisted of whole blood. The clonotype originates from a human donor in good health. Some clones in this sample may be carry-over from other donors' samples. The chain has TRBV14 and TRBJ2-5; D may be TRBD2 (5 bases). As DNA, the CDR3 is TGTGCCAGCAGCCCACTAGGAGAGACCCAGTACTTC. It translates to CASSPLGETQYF.